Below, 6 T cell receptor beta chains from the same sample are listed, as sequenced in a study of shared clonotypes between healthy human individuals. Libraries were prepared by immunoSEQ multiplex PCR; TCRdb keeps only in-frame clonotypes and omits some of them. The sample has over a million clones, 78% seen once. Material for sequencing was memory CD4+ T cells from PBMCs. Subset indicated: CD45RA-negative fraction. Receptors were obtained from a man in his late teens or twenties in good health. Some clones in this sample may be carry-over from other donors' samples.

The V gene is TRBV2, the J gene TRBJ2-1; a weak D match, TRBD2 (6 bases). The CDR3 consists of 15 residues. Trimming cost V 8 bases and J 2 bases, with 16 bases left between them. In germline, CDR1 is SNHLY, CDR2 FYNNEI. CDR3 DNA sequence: TGTGCCAGCCGGAATCAGCGGGCCGCCTACAATGAGCAGTTCTTC. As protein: CASRNQRAAYNEQFF.

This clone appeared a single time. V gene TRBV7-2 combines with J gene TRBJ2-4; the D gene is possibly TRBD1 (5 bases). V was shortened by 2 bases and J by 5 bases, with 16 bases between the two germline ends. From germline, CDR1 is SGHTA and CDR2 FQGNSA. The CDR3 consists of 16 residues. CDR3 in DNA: TGTGCCAGCAGCTTATCTACAGGAACTGGTCAAAACATTCAGTACTTC. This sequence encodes CASSLSTGTGQNIQYF.

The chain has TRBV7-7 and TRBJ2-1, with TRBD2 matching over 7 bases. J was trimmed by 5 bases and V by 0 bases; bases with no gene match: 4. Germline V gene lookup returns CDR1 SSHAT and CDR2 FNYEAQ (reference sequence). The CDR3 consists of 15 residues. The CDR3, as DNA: TGTGCCAGCAGCTTAGCGCCGGGAGGACACAATGAGCAGTTCTTC. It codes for CASSLAPGGHNEQFF.

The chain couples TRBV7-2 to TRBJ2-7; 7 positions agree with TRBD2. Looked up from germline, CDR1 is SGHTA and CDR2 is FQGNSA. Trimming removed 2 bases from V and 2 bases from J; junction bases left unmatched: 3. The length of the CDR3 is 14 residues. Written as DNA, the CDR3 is TGTGCCAGCAGCTTAACCGGACTAGCCTACGAGCAGTACTTC. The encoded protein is CASSLTGLAYEQYF.

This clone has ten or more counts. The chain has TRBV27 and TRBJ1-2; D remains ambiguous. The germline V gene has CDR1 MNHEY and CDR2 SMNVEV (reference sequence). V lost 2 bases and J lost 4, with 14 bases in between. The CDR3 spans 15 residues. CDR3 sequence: CASSLNAQSTYGYTF. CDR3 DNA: TGTGCCAGCAGTTTAAACGCACAGAGCACCTATGGCTACACCTTC.

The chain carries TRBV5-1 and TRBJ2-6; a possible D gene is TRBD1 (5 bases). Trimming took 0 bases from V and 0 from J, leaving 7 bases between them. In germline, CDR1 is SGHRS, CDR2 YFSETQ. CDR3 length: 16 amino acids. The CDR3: CASSLDRPSGANVLTF. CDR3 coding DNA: TGCGCCAGCAGCTTGGACAGGCCCTCTGGGGCCAACGTCCTGACTTTC.